The 26 T cell receptor beta chains reported below all come from one sample, sequenced in a study of T cells in narcolepsy. The assay was immunoSEQ multiplex PCR, and TCRdb's table has in-frame clones only and misses some. The sample includes 25,000 to 35,000 clones, around 87% of them seen just once. Specimen: memory (CD45RA-) CD4+ T cells from blood. These receptors were collected from a human donor in good health.

This chain links TRBV30 with TRBJ2-3; either TRBD1 or TRBD2 may supply D (5 bases each). CDR1 is GTSNPN, CDR2 SVGIG, per germline (reference sequence). Trimming removed 5 bases from V and 2 bases from J, with 17 bases in between. This CDR3 is built from 15 residues. CDR3 residues: CAWQPGTLLTDTQYF. DNA for the CDR3: TGTGCCTGGCAACCCGGGACCCTACTCACAGATACGCAGTATTTT.

CDR3 loop: CASSVSSGSPTDEQYF. The DNA for the CDR3 is TGTGCCAGCAGTGTAAGTAGCGGCAGTCCCACCGACGAGCAGTACTTC. The chain is built from TRBV6-1 and TRBJ2-7; the D gene is possibly TRBD2 (6 bases). V was shortened by 4 bases and J by 5 bases, with 21 bases between the two germline ends. CDR3 length equals 16 residues. Germline CDR1 MNHNS, CDR2 SASEGT.

V is TRBV30 and J is TRBJ1-2; tentatively, D is TRBD1 (6 bases). The ends were cut back, 8 bases at V and 4 bases at J, with 17 bases in the middle. This CDR3 has 13 residues. Germline-derived CDR1 and CDR2 are GTSNPN and SVGIG (reference sequence). CDR3 loop: CAAQGQGRYGYTF. The CDR3 bases are TGTGCCGCCCAGGGGCAGGGTCGCTATGGCTACACCTTC.

The chain links TRBV5-4 to TRBJ2-7; no firm D call. Trimming removed 5 bases from V and 3 bases from J, with 9 bases in between. This CDR3 comprises 12 residues. Germline lookup yields CDR1 SGHNT and CDR2 YYREEE (reference sequence). CDR3 in amino acids: CASSRDGYEQYF. The CDR3 DNA reads TGTGCCAGCAGTAGAGACGGCTACGAGCAGTACTTC.

This clone was picked up one time. The chain uses TRBV2 and TRBJ1-2; maybe TRBD1 (5 bases). Trimming left V 8 bases short and J 4 bases short, with 17 bases between. CDR1 and CDR2 from the germline V gene are SNHLY and FYNNEI. CDR3 length: 14 amino acids. The CDR3 coding sequence is TGTGCCAGCGAGCGGGACCGATTAAGCTATGGCTACACCTTC. Residues: CASERDRLSYGYTF.

V gene TRBV6-1 combines with J gene TRBJ1-1; weak D call: TRBD1 (6 bases). The germline V gene has CDR1 MNHNS and CDR2 SASEGT. The CDR3 runs to 15 residues. V was clipped by 1 base and J by 2 bases, with 11 bases between them. CDR3 sequence reads: CASSEGAGANTEAFF. CDR3 DNA sequence: TGTGCCAGCAGTGAAGGGGCAGGGGCAAACACTGAAGCTTTCTTT.

V gene TRBV9 combines with J gene TRBJ1-1, with D possibly matching TRBD1 (5 bases). Trimming took off 3 bases at V and 4 bases at J, with 13 bases between the two ends. CDR1 and CDR2 from the germline V gene are SGDLS and YYNGEE. The CDR3 has 14 residues. In nucleotides, the CDR3 is TGTGCCAGCAGCGCCCGGCAGGGAGGCACTGAAGCTTTCTTT. Protein product: CASSARQGGTEAFF.

The V and J genes are TRBV30 and TRBJ2-5; TRBD1 aligns across 8 bases. The DNA end favors TRBJ2-7, so the J call may be wrong. The CDR3 has 14 residues. Germline V lookup: CDR1 GTSNPN, CDR2 SVGIG (reference sequence). The CDR3 nucleotides are TGTGCCTGGAGTGTTTCGGACAGGGCCCACGAGCAGTACTTC. Protein sequence: CAWSVSDRAHEQYF.

The chain links TRBV6-5 to TRBJ1-2, with 7 bases fitting TRBD1. Unmatched junction bases numbered 1, after V lost 5 bases and J lost 1 base. The CDR3 is 13 residues long. The germline V gene encodes CDR1 MNHEY and CDR2 SVGAGI. In nucleotides, the CDR3 is TGTGCCAGCAGTCGACAGGGTAACTATGGCTACACCTTC. Protein sequence: CASSRQGNYGYTF.

The rearrangement links TRBV7-2 to TRBJ1-2; 10 bases line up with TRBD1. Unmatched junction bases numbered 7, after V lost 4 bases and J lost 11 bases. The V gene's germline CDR1 is SGHTA and CDR2 FQGNSA. The CDR3 consists of 13 residues. DNA for the CDR3: TGTGCCAGCAGCTCGGGACAGGGGCGGGGGTACACCTTC. Translated, it gives CASSSGQGRGYTF.

CDR3 nucleotide sequence: TGTGCCAGCAGCCCAGGGCCAGGCAAGGGAAACTATGGCTACACCTTC. Translated: CASSPGPGKGNYGYTF. J is TRBJ1-2 and V is TRBV5-4; tentatively, D is TRBD1 (5 bases). CDR1 and CDR2 (germline): SGHNT, YYREEE (reference sequence). The CDR3 totals 16 residues. V was shortened by 4 bases and J by 2 bases, with 18 bases between the two germline ends.

The chain joins TRBV7-9 to TRBJ2-2; 8 positions agree with TRBD2. Germline CDR1 is SEHNR and CDR2 is FQNEAQ (reference sequence). This CDR3 has 12 residues. The V gene end was trimmed by 5 bases and the J gene end by 10 bases; junction bases not matched to a gene: 3. CDR3 sequence reads: CASSQLAAELFF. In DNA form, the CDR3 reads TGTGCCAGCAGCCAACTAGCGGCGGAGCTGTTTTTT. Using reference TRBV7-9 and TRBJ2-2 for the parts outside the CDR3, the full variable domain is DTGVSQNPRHKITKRGQNVTFRCDPISEHNRLYWYRQTLGQGPEFLTYFQNEAQLEKSRLLSDRFSAERPKGSFSTLEIQRTEQGDSAMYLCASSQLAAELFFGEGSRLTVL.

This sequence joins TRBV4-3 and TRBJ1-2; D not resolved. Looked up from germline, CDR1 is LGHNA and CDR2 is YSLEER. Between the trimmed V and J ends, which lost 0 bases and 4 bases, there was a span of 9 bases. There are 14 residues in the CDR3. The CDR3 spells CASSQDPWTYGYTF. The DNA for the CDR3 is TGCGCCAGCAGCCAAGATCCCTGGACCTATGGCTACACCTTC.

The chain links TRBV5-4 to TRBJ1-5; the D is unclear. The CDR3 runs 13 residues. Germline V lookup: CDR1 SGHNT, CDR2 YYREEE (reference sequence). Trimming removed 5 bases at V and 5 bases at J, with 11 bases between. As DNA, the CDR3 is TGTGCCAGCAGTTCTGACCCGGATCAGCCCCAGCATTTT. Its protein product is CASSSDPDQPQHF.

The chain carries TRBV19 and TRBJ1-1; D gene uncertain. The length of the CDR3 is 14 residues. Germline V lookup: CDR1 LNHDA, CDR2 SQIVND (reference sequence). With 2 bases removed from V and 4 bases from J, the gap between germline ends came to 11 bases. In nucleotides, the CDR3 is TGTGCCAGTAGTATACCCTACGGCAGCACTGAAGCTTTCTTT. It translates to CASSIPYGSTEAFF.

The chain is built from TRBV27 and TRBJ1-2, with a weak D call TRBD1 (5 bases). Germline-derived CDR1 and CDR2 are MNHEY and SMNVEV (reference sequence). The CDR3 has 15 residues. Trimming stripped 4 bases from V and 8 bases from J, with 20 bases between. The CDR3 coding sequence is TGTGCCAGCAGTTCTCCCAGGGTACCCTTTGAAGGCTACACCTTC. As protein: CASSSPRVPFEGYTF.

This clone occurred a few times. The chain is built from TRBV5-1 and TRBJ2-1; a weak D match, TRBD1 (5 bases). Germline lookup yields CDR1 SGHRS and CDR2 YFSETQ. The CDR3 has 17 amino acids. The V end lost 0 bases, the J end lost 6 bases, and 19 bases lay between the germline ends. The CDR3 nucleotides are TGCGCCAGCAGCTTGGATCCCCACCAGGGTTTTGTCAATGAGCAGTTCTTC. Translated: CASSLDPHQGFVNEQFF.

This clone was observed a few times. The gene calls are TRBV6-6 and TRBJ1-6, with 8 bases matching TRBD1. Germline values: CDR1 MNHNY, CDR2 SVGAGI (reference sequence). The CDR3 has 16 residues. The V and J ends lost 6 bases and 3 bases, in that order; junction bases with no gene match: 7. This chain's CDR3 is CASSPYRGNYNSPLHF. Written as DNA, the CDR3 is TGTGCCAGCAGCCCTTACAGGGGGAACTATAATTCACCCCTCCACTTT.

This chain uses TRBV2 with TRBJ1-1; no reliable D call. CDR1 SNHLY and CDR2 FYNNEI come from the germline V gene. V lost 5 bases, J lost 5 bases, and 9 bases lay in between. The CDR3 is made up of 12 amino acids. The CDR3 loop is CASSRGRTEAFF. The CDR3 DNA reads TGTGCCAGCAGTAGAGGACGGACTGAAGCTTTCTTT.

The chain is built from TRBV6-5 and TRBJ2-2; D possibly corresponds to TRBD1 (6 bases). Per germline, CDR1 MNHEY and CDR2 SVGAGI. The CDR3 consists of 14 residues. V lost 1 base and J lost 5, with 8 bases in between. CDR3 sequence reads: CASSYFTGTGELFF. The CDR3 region has the DNA TGTGCCAGCAGTTACTTCACAGGGACCGGGGAGCTGTTTTTT.

This clone occurred once. This chain joins TRBV10-1 and TRBJ1-1; D possibly corresponds to TRBD1 (5 bases). The CDR3 contains 15 residues. Germline loops: CDR1 WNHNN, CDR2 SYGVQD (reference sequence). Trimming pared 6 bases from V and 0 bases from J, leaving 14 bases between. CDR3 protein: CASSRLRDLNTEAFF. In DNA, the CDR3 is TGCGCCAGCAGCCGCCTCAGGGACCTGAACACTGAAGCTTTCTTT.

The V gene is TRBV28, the J gene TRBJ1-3; perhaps TRBD1 as D (5 bases). With 7 bases removed from V and 2 bases from J, the gap between germline ends came to 18 bases. The CDR3 has 16 amino acids. Germline V gives CDR1 MDHEN, CDR2 SYDVKM. This CDR3 reads CASTSALGLTGNTIYF. CDR3 DNA: TGTGCCAGCACCTCCGCTCTGGGACTCACTGGAAACACCATATATTTT.

The chain uses TRBV30 and TRBJ1-2, with a weak D call TRBD1 (5 bases). This CDR3 spans 13 amino acids. From germline, CDR1 is GTSNPN and CDR2 SVGIG (reference sequence). Between the trimmed V and J ends, which lost 3 bases and 7 bases, there was a span of 15 bases. The CDR3 sequence: CAWSPGGGSGYTF. CDR3 sequence (DNA): TGTGCCTGGAGCCCTGGGGGGGGTAGTGGCTACACCTTC.

The CDR3 nucleotides read TGTGCCAGCAGCTTAAAGGCTGGAAACACCATATATTTT. Its translation: CASSLKAGNTIYF. This chain joins TRBV13 and TRBJ1-3; the D is unclear. Germline values: CDR1 PRHDT, CDR2 FYEKMQ (reference sequence). The CDR3 is 13 amino acids. The V and J ends lost 2 bases and 2 bases respectively, with 4 bases between them.

The chain couples TRBV9 to TRBJ1-2; TRBD1 matches 7 bases. The V segment lost 5 bases and the J segment 4 bases; nucleotides outside the gene matches: 5. CDR1 and CDR2 (germline): SGDLS, YYNGEE. The CDR3 extends over 13 amino acids. The chain's CDR3 is CASRHRDSYGYTF. The CDR3 DNA reads as TGTGCCAGCAGACACCGGGACAGCTATGGCTACACCTTC.

This clone was detected once. The V and J genes are TRBV6-1 and TRBJ1-5, with D tentatively TRBD1 (5 bases). There are 16 residues in the CDR3. V shed 3 bases and J shed 1 base, with 13 bases lying between them. Per germline, CDR1 MNHNS and CDR2 SASEGT. DNA of the CDR3: TGTGCCAGCAGTGACAGGGTGGCATTGAGCAATCAGCCCCAGCATTTT. It yields the protein CASSDRVALSNQPQHF.